This T cell receptor beta chain was sequenced in a study of blood T cell repertoires in COVID-19. Turning to the study itself: The samples span acute and convalescent COVID-19 from the United States, Italy and Spain.

The authors' processing: Amplification of reference gene primers provided the estimated nucleated cell counts. Sequenced by immunoSEQ multiplex PCR; TCRdb stores in-frame clones only, minus some. That table is the source of V, J and clone size, and D and trimming were worked out from the DNA. The sample has almost 200,000 clones; about 76% are singletons. Germline V CDR1 and CDR2: SGHVS, FQNEAQ. This CDR3 region has 13 residues. V lost 6 bases and J lost 4, with 13 bases in between. Sequenced sample: peripheral blood. The chain joins TRBV7-8 to TRBJ2-7; D remains ambiguous. The receptor comes from a woman between 35 and 50 years old with COVID-19, enrolled during active disease. This CDR3 is CASSPGVGYEQYF. For the CDR3, the DNA is TGTGCCAGCAGTCCCGGAGTGGGTTACGAGCAGTACTTC.